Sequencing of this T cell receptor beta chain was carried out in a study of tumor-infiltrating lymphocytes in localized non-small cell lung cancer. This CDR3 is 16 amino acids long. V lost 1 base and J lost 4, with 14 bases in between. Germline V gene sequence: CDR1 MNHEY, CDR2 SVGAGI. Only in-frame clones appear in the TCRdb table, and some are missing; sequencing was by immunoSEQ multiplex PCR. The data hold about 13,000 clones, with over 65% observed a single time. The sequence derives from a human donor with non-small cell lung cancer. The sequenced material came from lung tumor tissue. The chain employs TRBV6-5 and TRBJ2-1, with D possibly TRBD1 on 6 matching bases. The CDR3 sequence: CASSYFDRPPYNEQFF. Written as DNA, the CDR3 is TGTGCCAGCAGTTACTTTGACAGGCCCCCTTACAATGAGCAGTTCTTC.